Following are 8 T cell receptor beta chains from one sample sequenced in a study of blood T cell repertoires in COVID-19 (dated by TCRdb to about 2020). The method behind the library was the immunoSEQ multiplex PCR assay. The table comes from immuneACCESS by way of TCRdb, which keeps in-frame sequences with V and J called. Part of the clones is missing from these tables; in studies checked, under half for an unresolved V gene and the rest for unknown reasons. The sample includes about 87,000 clones, with approximately 85% observed a single time. The top ten constitute approximately 3% of the sample. Sequencing was carried out using peripheral blood. These receptors all come from an elderly woman with COVID-19, enrolled during active disease.

V usage is TRBV5-1 and J usage is TRBJ2-7; 9 positions agree with TRBD1. The V gene's germline CDR1 is SGHRS and CDR2 YFSETQ. The J segment lost 6 bases and the V segment lost 4 bases, leaving 8 bases of the junction unmatched. The CDR3 covers 14 residues. CDR3 nucleotide sequence: TGCGCCAGCAGCCCGGGACAGGGATGGAGCGAGCAGTACTTC. Its translation is CASSPGQGWSEQYF.

The chain carries TRBV30 and TRBJ1-5; D uncertain. Germline CDR1 reads GTSNPN; CDR2 reads SVGIG (reference sequence). V lost 1 base to trimming and J lost 5 bases, with 9 bases between them. The CDR3 contains 13 residues. The CDR3 region is CAWSGGVDQPQHF. The CDR3 nucleotides are TGTGCCTGGAGTGGGGGAGTCGATCAGCCCCAGCATTTT.

The chain is built from TRBV25-1 and TRBJ1-2, with D possibly matching TRBD1 (5 bases). The CDR3 has 13 amino acids. Germline V gene sequence: CDR1 MGHDK, CDR2 SYGVNS. V dropped 2 bases and J dropped 8 bases, with 12 bases sitting between them. The CDR3, as DNA: TGTGCCAGCAGTGAACCTCATCAGGGCGGCTACACCTTC. Amino acid sequence: CASSEPHQGGYTF.

This chain connects TRBV24-1 to TRBJ2-2; 13 bases map to TRBD2. This CDR3 is built from 17 residues. The germline gives CDR1 KGHDR, CDR2 SFDVKD. V lost 5 bases and J lost 6; bases outside the gene matches: 8. CDR3 sequence reads: CATSGTSGRAESGELFF. The CDR3 nucleotides read TGTGCCACCAGTGGAACTAGCGGGAGGGCCGAATCCGGGGAGCTGTTTTTT.

The V call is TRBV2, the J call TRBJ2-5; possibly TRBD2 for D (6 bases). V was trimmed by 6 bases and J by 5 bases, leaving 19 bases between them. The CDR3 totals 15 residues. CDR1 is SNHLY, CDR2 FYNNEI, per germline. CDR3 loop: CASRAGTWRDETQYF. For the CDR3, the DNA is TGTGCCAGCAGGGCGGGGACTTGGAGGGATGAGACCCAGTACTTC.

The chain uses TRBV19 and TRBJ1-1, with D possibly being TRBD1 (6 bases). The germline V and J ends were trimmed by 4 bases and 2 bases, with 14 bases remaining between them. Germline V gene lookup returns CDR1 LNHDA and CDR2 SQIVND (reference sequence). The CDR3 is 15 amino acids. In nucleotides, the CDR3 is TGTGCCAGTAGTAAGAGACAGGTCCTTAACACTGAAGCTTTCTTT. Residues: CASSKRQVLNTEAFF.

The chain has TRBV7-9 and TRBJ2-3, with D perhaps TRBD2 (7 bases). CDR3 size: 16 residues. The germline V gene encodes CDR1 SEHNR and CDR2 FQNEAQ (reference sequence). V was trimmed by 0 bases and J by 8 bases, leaving 18 bases between them. The CDR3 DNA sequence: TGTGCCAGCAGCTTAGCCCTTAGGGGGGGGGATCGTACGCAGTATTTT. Its protein is CASSLALRGGDRTQYF.

The chain is built from TRBV12-5 and TRBJ2-3; TRBD1 might be the D (6 bases). Germline CDR1 reads LGHNT; CDR2 reads FRNRAP. V was trimmed by 4 bases and J by 1 base, leaving 12 bases between them. This CDR3 comprises 15 residues. CDR3 sequence: CASGSTGFGTDTQYF. The DNA for the CDR3 is TGTGCTAGTGGTTCCACAGGGTTTGGCACAGATACGCAGTATTTT. The full variable domain, in which reference TRBV12-5 and TRBJ2-3 provide the parts outside the CDR3, is DARVTQTPRHKVTEMGQEVTMRCQPILGHNTVFWYRQTMMQGLELLAYFRNRAPLDDSGMPKDRFSAEMPDATLATLKIQPSEPRDSAVYFCASGSTGFGTDTQYFGPGTRLTVL.